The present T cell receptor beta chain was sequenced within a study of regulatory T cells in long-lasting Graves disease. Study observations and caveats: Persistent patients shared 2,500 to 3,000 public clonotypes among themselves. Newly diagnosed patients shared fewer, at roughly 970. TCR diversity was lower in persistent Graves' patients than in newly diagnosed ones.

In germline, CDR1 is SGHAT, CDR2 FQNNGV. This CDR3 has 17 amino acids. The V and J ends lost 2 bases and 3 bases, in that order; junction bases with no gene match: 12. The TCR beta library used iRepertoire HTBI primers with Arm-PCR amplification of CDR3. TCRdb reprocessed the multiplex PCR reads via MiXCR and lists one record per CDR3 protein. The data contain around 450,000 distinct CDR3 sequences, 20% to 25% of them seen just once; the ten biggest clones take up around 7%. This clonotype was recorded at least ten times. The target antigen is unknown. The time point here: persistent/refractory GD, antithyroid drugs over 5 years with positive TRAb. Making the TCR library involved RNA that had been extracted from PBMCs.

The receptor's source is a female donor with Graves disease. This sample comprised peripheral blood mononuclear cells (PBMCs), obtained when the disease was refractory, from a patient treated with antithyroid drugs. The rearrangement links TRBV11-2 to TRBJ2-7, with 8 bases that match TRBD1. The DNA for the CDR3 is TGTGCCAGCAGCTTAATCGAATTAGGTACAGGGGGCTACGAGCAGTACTTC. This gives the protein CASSLIELGTGGYEQYF.